This TCR beta chain was observed in a study of blood T cell repertoires in COVID-19. Study-level background: Acute and convalescent COVID-19 samples came from the United States, Italy and Spain.

CDR1 and CDR2 (germline): SGHDN, FVKESK. V was clipped by 0 bases and J by 0 bases, with 12 bases between them. This CDR3 has 17 amino acids. Participant ages covered about 18 to 95 years across 24 US areas. Original processing methods: By means of reference gene primer amplification, nucleated cell counts were estimated. TCRdb's copy holds only in-frame clones and misses some; the assay was immunoSEQ multiplex PCR. The DNA gave D and trimming, while V, J and clone size come from that table. Of about 240,000 clones in the sample, approximately 84% were seen once. The chain combines TRBV14 with TRBJ1-5; a weak D match, TRBD1 (5 bases). The specimen sequenced was PBMCs or T cells enriched from blood (not recorded which). The TCR comes from a woman aged 40 to 49 with acute COVID-19. CDR3 bases: TGTGCCAGCAGCCAAGATCCGAGAAGGGGTAGCAATCAGCCCCAGCATTTT. Residues: CASSQDPRRGSNQPQHF.